This T cell receptor beta chain was obtained from a study of technical replicates of blood from a handful of donors. CDR1 is MNHEY and CDR2 is SMNVEV in the germline V gene (reference sequence). The V gene end was trimmed by 3 bases and the J gene end by 4 bases; junction bases not matched to a gene: 4. This CDR3 comprises 14 residues. The repertoire was sequenced with immunoSEQ multiplex PCR; TCRdb's copy has only in-frame clones and lacks some. Among tens of thousands of clones, 95% to 96% were seen once, and the ten largest hold around 0.24%. The rearrangement links TRBV27 to TRBJ2-7, with 9 bases that match TRBD2. The sample consisted of T cells isolated from PBMCs. The receptor was derived from a human donor in good health. CDR3 loop: CASSFAGGGYEQYF. For the CDR3, the DNA is TGTGCCAGCAGTTTTGCGGGAGGGGGGTACGAGCAGTACTTC.